This TCR beta chain was found in a study of T cell responses to AZD1222 COVID-19 vaccine. Overall study context: Second doses were pooled across both intervals (about 4 or about 12 weeks).

Profiling relied on immunoSEQ multiplex PCR, and the TCRdb table lists in-frame clones only, not all of them. The data contain 160,000 or so clones, about nine tenths of them singletons. The CDR3 has 12 residues. V lost 3 bases to trimming and J lost 2 bases, with 4 bases between them. This rearrangement joins TRBV12-3 or TRBV12-4 to TRBJ1-2; D is undetermined. The receptor's source is an adult in good health. Specimen: peripheral blood, collected on day 0 of AZD1222 vaccination. In DNA form, the CDR3 reads TGTGCCAGCAGTTTGTCAAACTATGGCTACACCTTC. It codes for CASSLSNYGYTF.